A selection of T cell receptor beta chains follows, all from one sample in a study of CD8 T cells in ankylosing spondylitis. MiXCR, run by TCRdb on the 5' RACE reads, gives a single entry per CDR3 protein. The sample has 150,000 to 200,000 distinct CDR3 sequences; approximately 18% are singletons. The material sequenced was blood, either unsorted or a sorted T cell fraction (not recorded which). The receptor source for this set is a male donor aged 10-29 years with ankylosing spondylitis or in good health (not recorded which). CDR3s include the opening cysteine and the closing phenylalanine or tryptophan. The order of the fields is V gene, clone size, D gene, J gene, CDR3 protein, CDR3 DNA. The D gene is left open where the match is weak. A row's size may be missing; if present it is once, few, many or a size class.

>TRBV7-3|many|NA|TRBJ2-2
CASSSLGVGGELFF
TGTGCCAGCAGCTCCCTCGGGGTGGGCGGGGAGCTGTTTTTT
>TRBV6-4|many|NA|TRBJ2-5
CASSDSRCGLLDRRVKETQYF
TGTGCCAGCAGTGACTCGAGATGCGGGTTACTGGACCGGCGCGTGAAAGAGACCCAGTACTTC
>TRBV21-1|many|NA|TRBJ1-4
CASGPGDNEKLFF
TGTGCCAGCGGACCAGGGGATAATGAAAAACTGTTTTTT
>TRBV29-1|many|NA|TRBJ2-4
CSVALGNKNIQYF
TGCAGCGTTGCACTAGGGAATAAAAACATTCAGTACTTC
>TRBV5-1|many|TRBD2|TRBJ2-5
CASSPFEGGLAGETQYF
TGCGCCAGCAGCCCCTTCGAGGGAGGACTAGCGGGAGAGACCCAGTACTTC
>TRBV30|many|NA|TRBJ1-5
CAWSSQENQPQHF
TGTGCCTGGAGTTCCCAGGAGAATCAGCCCCAGCATTTT
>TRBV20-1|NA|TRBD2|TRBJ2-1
CSAEGTIGNEQFF
TGCAGTGCTGAAGGGACTATTGGCAATGAGCAGTTCTTC
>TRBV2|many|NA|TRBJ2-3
CASSEASSVVMAADTQYF
TGTGCCAGCAGTGAAGCGAGTTCAGTTGTTATGGCCGCAGATACGCAGTATTTT
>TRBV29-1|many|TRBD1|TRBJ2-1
CSVHRGNEQFF
TGCAGCGTTCACAGGGGGAATGAGCAGTTCTTC
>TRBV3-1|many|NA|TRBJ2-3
CASSQRTGTDTQYF
TGTGCCAGCAGCCAGAGGACTGGCACAGATACGCAGTATTTT
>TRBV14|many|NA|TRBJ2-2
CASSRFSGELFF
TGTGCCAGCAGCCGGTTTTCCGGGGAGCTGTTTTTT
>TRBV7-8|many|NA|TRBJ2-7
CASSLIGTGLDEQYF
TGTGCCAGCAGCTTAATCGGGACCGGGTTAGACGAGCAGTACTTC
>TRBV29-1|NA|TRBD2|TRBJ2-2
CSVRTSRAGELFF
TGCAGCGTTCGGACTAGTAGGGCCGGGGAGCTGTTTTTT
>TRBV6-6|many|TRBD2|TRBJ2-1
CASRGIEREERLEQFF
TGTGCCAGCAGGGGGATAGAGCGGGAGGAACGACTTGAGCAGTTCTTC
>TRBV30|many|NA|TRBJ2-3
CAWNSVTDTQYF
TGTGCCTGGAATAGCGTTACAGATACGCAGTATTTT
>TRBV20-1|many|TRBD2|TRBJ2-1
CSASGGLAGVRENIEQFF
TGCAGTGCTAGTGGGGGACTAGCGGGAGTCCGGGAGAACATAGAGCAGTTCTTC
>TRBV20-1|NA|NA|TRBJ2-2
CSARVTVSNTGELFF
TGCAGTGCTAGAGTAACTGTATCGAACACCGGGGAGCTGTTTTTT
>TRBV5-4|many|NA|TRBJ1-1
CASSPTAGMTEAFF
TGTGCCAGCAGCCCTACAGCGGGAATGACTGAAGCTTTCTTT
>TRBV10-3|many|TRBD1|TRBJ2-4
CAISDYGQGNERVKNIQYF
TGTGCCATCAGTGATTACGGACAGGGGAACGAGAGGGTCAAAAACATTCAGTACTTC
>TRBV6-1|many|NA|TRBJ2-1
CASSGKDRRPLSSYNEQFF
TGTGCCAGCAGTGGGAAGGACAGACGGCCGCTGAGCTCCTACAATGAGCAGTTCTTC
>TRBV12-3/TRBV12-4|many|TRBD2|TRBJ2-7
CASSLTGLASEQYF
TGTGCCAGCAGTTTAACGGGACTAGCTTCCGAGCAGTACTTC
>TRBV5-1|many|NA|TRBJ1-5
CASSFGRNQPQHF
TGCGCCAGCAGCTTTGGCAGAAATCAGCCCCAGCATTTT
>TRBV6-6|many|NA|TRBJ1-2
CASSYGSTAGYGYTF
TGTGCCAGCAGTTACGGGTCAACCGCTGGCTATGGCTACACCTTC
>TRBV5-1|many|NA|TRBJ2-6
CASSLELLGANVLTF
TGCGCCAGCAGCTTGGAGTTGTTGGGGGCCAACGTCCTGACTTTC
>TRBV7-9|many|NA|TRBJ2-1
CASSLPRPYNEQFF
TGTGCCAGCAGCTTACCCCGGCCATACAATGAGCAGTTCTTC
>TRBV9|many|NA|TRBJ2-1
CASSDPRSAYNEQFF
TGTGCCAGCAGCGACCCGCGTTCTGCCTACAATGAGCAGTTCTTC
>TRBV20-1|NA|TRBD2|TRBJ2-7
CSARDLAAAYEQYF
TGCAGTGCTAGAGATCTAGCGGCCGCCTACGAGCAGTACTTC
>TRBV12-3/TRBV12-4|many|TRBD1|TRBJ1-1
CASSLPGQDPMNTEAFF
TGTGCCAGCAGTCTTCCGGGACAGGACCCAATGAACACTGAAGCTTTCTTT
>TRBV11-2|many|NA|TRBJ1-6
CASSLGYGGSPLHF
TGTGCCAGCAGCTTGGGCTACGGGGGTTCACCCCTCCACTTT
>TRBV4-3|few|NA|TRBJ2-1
CASSRAHEQFF
TGCGCCAGCAGCCGGGCCCATGAGCAGTTCTTC
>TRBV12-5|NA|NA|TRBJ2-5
CASGLGVRQETQYF
TGTGCTAGTGGTTTGGGGGTTCGGCAAGAGACCCAGTACTTC
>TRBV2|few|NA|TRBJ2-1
CASMKEGVRDEQFF
TGTGCCAGCATGAAGGAGGGGGTTAGGGATGAGCAGTTCTTC
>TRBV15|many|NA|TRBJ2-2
CATSRVAGAFGELFF
TGTGCCACCAGCAGAGTGGCAGGGGCGTTCGGGGAGCTGTTTTTT
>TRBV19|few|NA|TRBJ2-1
CASSIGLLALGNEQFF
TGTGCCAGTAGTATTGGTCTTCTAGCTTTAGGCAATGAGCAGTTCTTC
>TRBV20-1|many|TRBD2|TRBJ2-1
CSARPSFAGATNEQFF
TGCAGTGCTAGACCCTCCTTTGCGGGAGCCACGAATGAGCAGTTCTTC
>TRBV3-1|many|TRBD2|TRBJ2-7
CASSGTSGRAAYEQYF
TGTGCCAGCAGCGGGACTAGCGGGAGGGCCGCCTACGAGCAGTACTTC
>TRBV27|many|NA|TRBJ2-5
CASSRPSKPETQYF
TGTGCCAGCAGCAGACCTAGCAAACCAGAGACCCAGTACTTC
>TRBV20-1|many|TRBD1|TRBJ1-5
CSARVQGINQPQHF
TGCAGTGCTAGAGTACAGGGGATCAATCAGCCCCAGCATTTT
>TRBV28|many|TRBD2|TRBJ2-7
CASSSPEGAGPRYEQYF
TGTGCCAGCAGTTCCCCCGAAGGAGCGGGACCCCGCTACGAGCAGTACTTC
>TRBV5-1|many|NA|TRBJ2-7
CASSLENRLYEQYF
TGCGCCAGCAGCTTGGAGAACAGACTCTACGAGCAGTACTTC
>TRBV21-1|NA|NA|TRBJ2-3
CASSLQNPGDTQYF
TGTGCCAGCAGCCTCCAAAACCCGGGGGATACGCAGTATTTT
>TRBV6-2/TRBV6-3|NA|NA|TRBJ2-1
CASSYSPISSYNEQFF
TGTGCCAGCAGTTACTCGCCCATAAGCTCCTACAATGAGCAGTTCTTC
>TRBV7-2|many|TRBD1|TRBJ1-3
CASSLEGTGVNTIYF
TGTGCCAGCAGCTTAGAAGGGACAGGGGTAAACACCATATATTTT
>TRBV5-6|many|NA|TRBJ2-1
CASITRRVSYNEQFF
TGTGCCAGCATCACGAGGAGGGTATCCTACAATGAGCAGTTCTTC
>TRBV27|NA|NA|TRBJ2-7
CASSPFRFSSYEQYF
TGTGCCAGCAGCCCCTTTAGGTTTAGCTCCTACGAGCAGTACTTC
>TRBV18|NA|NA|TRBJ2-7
CASSPAMGGSEQYF
TGTGCCAGCTCACCAGCTATGGGTGGAAGCGAGCAGTACTTC
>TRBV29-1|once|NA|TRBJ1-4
CSVDRKGDEKLFF
TGCAGCGTTGATAGAAAAGGAGATGAAAAACTGTTTTTT
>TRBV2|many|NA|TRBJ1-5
CASSRGEDQPQHF
TGTGCCAGCAGCCGAGGTGAGGATCAGCCCCAGCATTTT